The 21 T cell receptor beta chains given below trace back to one sample, sequenced in a study of shared clonotypes between healthy human individuals. Generated by immunoSEQ multiplex PCR, the TCRdb table keeps only in-frame clones and is missing some. The profile covers some 2 million clones, with less than 95% appearing a single time and 0.9% to 1.5% taken by the ten largest. It was CD45RO-negative cells, positively selected for CCR7, that made up naive CD8 cells, with terminally differentiated effector memory CD45RA+ cells excluded. Sequenced: naive CD8+ T cells sorted from blood. The receptor set was obtained from a man aged 18 to 35 in good health.

The chain links TRBV19 to TRBJ1-4; 10 bases map to TRBD1. The CDR3 spans 16 residues. The trim removed 4 bases at V and 4 bases at J, leaving 6 bases unmatched. The germline V gene has CDR1 LNHDA and CDR2 SQIVND (reference sequence). The DNA of the CDR3 is TGTGCCAGTAGTACCGGGACAGGGGCGATTAATGAAAAACTGTTTTTT. This codes for CASSTGTGAINEKLFF.

The chain carries TRBV29-1 and TRBJ2-1; TRBD2 aligns across 9 bases. Per germline, CDR1 SQVTM and CDR2 ANQGSEA. The CDR3 sequence is 15 residues long. V lost 2 bases, J lost 4 bases, and 6 bases stayed unmatched. The CDR3 loop is CSVELREGAYNEQFF. The CDR3 DNA reads TGCAGCGTTGAATTGCGGGAGGGCGCATACAATGAGCAGTTCTTC.

The chain uses TRBV5-1 and TRBJ2-1, with D perhaps TRBD2 (5 bases). Germline V gene lookup returns CDR1 SGHRS and CDR2 YFSETQ. This CDR3 comprises 13 residues. V was pared by 4 bases and J by 9 bases, with 14 bases between. CDR3 sequence (DNA): TGCGCCAGCAGCCCCGGGCATGCGGGTGAGCAGTTCTTC. Residues: CASSPGHAGEQFF.

The chain links TRBV5-4 to TRBJ2-2; D tentatively fits TRBD1 or TRBD2 (5 bases each). The CDR3 sequence is 15 residues long. V lost 4 bases to trimming and J lost 2 bases, with 12 bases between them. Germline V gene lookup returns CDR1 SGHNT and CDR2 YYREEE (reference sequence). The CDR3 nucleotides read TGTGCCAGCAGCCTGAATGGGGGAAACACCGGGGAGCTGTTTTTT. This translates into CASSLNGGNTGELFF. The variable domain in full, completed from reference TRBV5-4 and TRBJ2-2, reads ETGVTQSPTHLIKTRGQQVTLRCSSQSGHNTVSWYQQALGQGPQFIFQYYREEENGRGNFPPRFSGLQFPNYSSELNVNALELDDSALYLCASSLNGGNTGELFFGEGSRLTVL.

The chain employs TRBV13 and TRBJ1-2; tentatively, D is TRBD1 (5 bases). Trimming stripped 1 base from V and 2 bases from J, with 11 bases between. Germline V gene data show CDR1 as PRHDT and CDR2 as FYEKMQ (reference sequence). The CDR3 has 15 amino acids. This chain's CDR3 is CASSLVSGKNYGYTF. The CDR3, as DNA: TGTGCCAGCAGCTTAGTGTCAGGGAAGAACTATGGCTACACCTTC.

The chain joins TRBV18 to TRBJ1-1, with TRBD1 matching 7 bases. The V gene end was trimmed by 5 bases and the J gene end by 0 bases; junction bases not matched to a gene: 3. Germline CDR1 and CDR2: KGHSH and LQKENI. The CDR3 loop spans 14 amino acids. CDR3 DNA: TGTGCCAGCTCATCCGGGACAGTGAACACTGAAGCTTTCTTT. Protein: CASSSGTVNTEAFF.

The CDR3 spells CASSLAGSGNEQFF. The CDR3 nucleotides are TGTGCCAGCAGCTTAGCGGGTTCGGGTAATGAGCAGTTCTTC. The rearrangement links TRBV7-6 to TRBJ2-1; D gene uncertain. CDR1 and CDR2 from the germline V gene are SGHVS and FNYEAQ. V dropped 0 bases and J dropped 7 bases, with 10 bases sitting between them. CDR3 length: 14 amino acids.

This chain links TRBV6-6 with TRBJ1-2; 7 nucleotides agree with TRBD1. Trimming cost V 2 bases and J 4 bases; bases outside gene matches: 1. The CDR3 sequence is 13 residues long. Germline CDR1 reads MNHNY; CDR2 reads SVGAGI (reference sequence). The CDR3 coding sequence is TGTGCCAGCAGTTACGACAGGGTCTATGGCTACACCTTC. It yields the protein CASSYDRVYGYTF.

The chain joins TRBV11-3 to TRBJ2-1; D unresolved. The germline V gene encodes CDR1 SGHNT and CDR2 YENEEA. V was trimmed by 0 bases and J by 7 bases, leaving 4 bases between them. There are 12 residues in the CDR3. CDR3 in amino acids: CASSLDRNEQFF. DNA of the CDR3: TGTGCCAGCAGCTTAGATCGTAATGAGCAGTTCTTC.

V is TRBV28 and J is TRBJ1-2, with D uncertain. The CDR3 is made up of 15 amino acids. Trimming stripped 1 base from V and 8 bases from J, with 17 bases between. CDR1 and CDR2 from the germline V gene are MDHEN and SYDVKM. The CDR3 reads CASSLSPKGAGGYTF. CDR3 nucleotides: TGTGCCAGCAGTTTATCCCCCAAGGGAGCGGGGGGCTACACCTTC.

A single count supports this clone. This rearrangement joins TRBV30 to TRBJ2-7; 9 bases fit TRBD1. The CDR3 is 12 residues long. The trim removed 3 bases at V and 9 bases at J, leaving 6 bases unmatched. Germline loops: CDR1 GTSNPN, CDR2 SVGIG (reference sequence). CDR3 sequence reads: CAWSSTGGGQYF. The CDR3 DNA reads as TGTGCCTGGAGCTCTACAGGGGGCGGGCAGTACTTC.

This chain joins TRBV7-9 and TRBJ2-5; D call uncertain. Germline CDR1 and CDR2: SEHNR and FQNEAQ (reference sequence). The CDR3 has 14 residues. The V end lost 5 bases, the J end lost 0 bases, and 10 bases lay between the germline ends. The CDR3 spells CASSTGPNQETQYF. The DNA for the CDR3 is TGTGCCAGCAGCACGGGCCCCAACCAAGAGACCCAGTACTTC.

As for this clone: Other nucleotide sequences from this sample produce the same CDR3. This chain joins TRBV6-1 and TRBJ2-7, with D uncertain. V shed 5 bases and J shed 2 bases, with 13 bases lying between them. CDR3 size: 14 residues. Germline V lookup: CDR1 MNHNS, CDR2 SASEGT. CDR3 sequence: CASSLGPATYEQYF. CDR3 coding DNA: TGTGCCAGCAGTCTTGGGCCAGCGACCTACGAGCAGTACTTC.

The chain is built from TRBV30 and TRBJ2-1, with 9 bases matching TRBD1. The CDR3 covers 16 residues. J was trimmed by 15 bases and V by 2 bases; bases with no gene match: 20. Germline lookup yields CDR1 GTSNPN and CDR2 SVGIG (reference sequence). The CDR3 loop reads CAWSKYGTGKGKQPFF. The DNA for the CDR3 is TGTGCCTGGAGTAAATATGGGACAGGGAAGGGGAAACAGCCGTTCTTC.

The chain couples TRBV7-6 to TRBJ2-7; D remains ambiguous. The CDR3 spans 15 residues. Looked up from germline, CDR1 is SGHVS and CDR2 is FNYEAQ. V lost 5 bases, J lost 1 base, and 15 bases lay in between. CDR3 loop: CASSNTGSLSYEQYF. In DNA form, the CDR3 reads TGTGCCAGCAGCAACACCGGGTCCTTATCCTACGAGCAGTACTTC. Variable domain in full (rest from reference TRBV7-6 and TRBJ2-7): GAGVSQSPRYKVTKRGQDVALRCDPISGHVSLYWYRQALGQGPEFLTYFNYEAQQDKSGLPNDRFSAERPEGSISTLTIQRTEQRDSAMYRCASSNTGSLSYEQYFGPGTRLTVT.

The V call is TRBV18, the J call TRBJ2-3, with D unclear. The CDR3 extends over 12 amino acids. The ends were cut back, 2 bases at V and 4 bases at J, with 4 bases in the middle. The germline CDR1 and CDR2 sequences are KGHSH and LQKENI. The CDR3 here is CASSPGADTQYF. CDR3 DNA: TGTGCCAGCTCACCAGGGGCAGATACGCAGTATTTT.

V and J are TRBV28 and TRBJ1-2; 10 bases line up with TRBD1. The CDR3 runs to 16 residues. Trimming cost V 1 base and J 11 bases; bases outside gene matches: 13. Germline CDR1 MDHEN, CDR2 SYDVKM. CDR3 loop: CASSLLPRDRGQGYTF. The CDR3 DNA sequence: TGTGCCAGCAGTTTATTACCCAGAGACAGGGGGCAGGGATACACCTTC.

The chain combines TRBV27 with TRBJ2-2; 7 bases are a match to TRBD2. V dropped 1 base and J dropped 9; count of bases not matched to a gene: 2. This CDR3 is built from 13 residues. Germline V gene data show CDR1 as MNHEY and CDR2 as SMNVEV (reference sequence). This CDR3 is CASSLWEGRELFF. Here the CDR3 DNA reads TGTGCCAGCAGTTTATGGGAGGGTCGGGAGCTGTTTTTT.

The rearrangement joins TRBV9 to TRBJ2-3; D might be TRBD1 or TRBD2, each matching 5 bases. This CDR3 is built from 16 residues. Deletions cut 4 bases from V and 0 bases from J, with 15 bases between. Germline CDR1 SGDLS, CDR2 YYNGEE. The CDR3 spells CASSPQGTDSTDTQYF. CDR3 nucleotides: TGTGCCAGCAGCCCTCAAGGGACGGATAGCACAGATACGCAGTATTTT. The variable domain in full, completed from reference TRBV9 and TRBJ2-3, reads DSGVTQTPKHLITATGQRVTLRCSPRSGDLSVYWYQQSLDQGLQFLIQYYNGEERAKGNILERFSAQQFPDLHSELNLSSLELGDSALYFCASSPQGTDSTDTQYFGPGTRLTVL.

The gene calls are TRBV2 and TRBJ1-6, with a possible D match to TRBD1 (6 bases). V lost 5 bases and J 7 bases, leaving 21 bases between the germline ends. The CDR3 has 17 amino acids. The germline CDR1 and CDR2 sequences are SNHLY and FYNNEI. In DNA, the CDR3 is TGTGCCAGCAGTCCAAACCTTCCGGGACACAAAAATTCACCCCTCCACTTT. Protein sequence: CASSPNLPGHKNSPLHF.

In its sample, this clone was seen once. V gene TRBV4-1 combines with J gene TRBJ2-7, with D perhaps TRBD1 or TRBD2 (5 bases each). Per the germline V gene, CDR1 is MGHRA and CDR2 is YSYEKL. This CDR3 has 12 residues. V gave up 1 base and J gave up 5 bases, with 6 bases separating them. The CDR3 loop is CASSQGGDEQYF. The CDR3 bases are TGCGCCAGCAGCCAAGGAGGGGACGAGCAGTACTTC.